These T cell receptor beta chains were read from a single sample in a study of regulatory T cells in long-lasting Graves disease. Each CDR3 protein gets one entry after TCRdb re-called the multiplex PCR reads with MiXCR. Here the sample spans about 620,000 distinct CDR3 sequences, 16% being singletons. These data also formed part of another study, on T cells in Graves' hyperthyroidism and ophthalmopathy.

This sample comprised peripheral blood mononuclear cells (PBMCs), obtained at new diagnosis, from a patient treated with antithyroid drugs. The receptors were sampled from a woman in her twenties or thirties with Graves disease. The conserved cysteine and the conserved F or W are not part of the CDR3 here.

J gene,V gene,CDR3 protein
TRBJ1-2,TRBV29-1,SVLVGQTLGYT
TRBJ1-5,TRBV11-2,ASSLVPGPNQPQH
TRBJ1-1,TRBV6-1,ASRNRGMNTEAF
TRBJ1-6,TRBV5-1,ASSQGQKLNSPLH
TRBJ1-1,TRBV3-1,ASGQARGEGTEAF
TRBJ2-7,TRBV7-9,ASSLFPPSLEQY
TRBJ1-2,TRBV19,ASTGGSPSYGYT
TRBJ2-7,TRBV28,ASSFFGRQYFRQY
TRBJ1-2,TRBV13,ASSHLSTAPMNYGYT
TRBJ2-7,TRBV19,ASSITQGTFSYEQY
TRBJ2-4,TRBV6-1,ASSAKNIQY
TRBJ2-7,TRBV19,ASSPQGKSSYEQY
TRBJ1-2,TRBV18,ASSPWVDNYGYT
TRBJ1-1,TRBV7-9,ASSLGLETEAF
TRBJ2-1,TRBV20-1,SARIGTSDYNEQF
TRBJ2-4,TRBV20-1,SAYAGGVTKNIQY
TRBJ2-1,TRBV7-3,ASSLIGTGNEQF
TRBJ1-5,TRBV7-8,ASSVGTADFYSNQPRH
TRBJ2-5,TRBV6-5,ASSYGREETQY
TRBJ1-2,TRBV6-1,ASRTGVANYGYT
TRBJ2-7,TRBV5-5,ASSLGQGEDEQY
TRBJ2-1,TRBV9,ASSVGSGGGTYNEQF
TRBJ2-7,TRBV19,ASSRAGTSGYYEQY
TRBJ1-2,TRBV5-1,ASSLETGSYGYT
TRBJ2-4,TRBV19,ASSPTSFGGRNIQY
TRBJ2-7,TRBV30,AWSATGGAVQY
TRBJ2-1,TRBV7-3,ASSRAMTGANEQF
TRBJ1-3,TRBV15,ATSPPEFGNTIY